The subject of this entry is one T cell receptor (beta chain). What it binds is unknown. After removal of 5 bases from V and 1 base from J, the junction contained 10 bases not matched to a gene. The CDR3 extends over 18 amino acids. Germline CDR1 and CDR2: SEHNR and FQNEAQ (reference sequence). The data stem from a study of T-cell memory formation after mild COVID-19. Broader study findings: CD4/CD8 balance characterized clones contracting day 15 to 85, and CD4+ skew characterized later expanders.

TCRdb re-analysed the 5' RACE reads in MiXCR, keeping a single row per CDR3 protein. The sample consists of about 280,000 distinct CDR3 sequences, less than 9.5% of them appearing once. This chain uses TRBV7-9 with TRBJ2-6, with 8 bases fitting TRBD1. Material for sequencing was PBMCs or a T cell subset sorted from them (not recorded which). The sequence was collected from a man younger than 35 who had mild COVID-19 (a few samples of this study predate the infection). Cell type and time point are not known. This CDR3 reads CASSARDRWSSGANVLTF. CDR3 sequence (DNA): TGTGCCAGCAGCGCGCGGGACAGGTGGTCTTCTGGGGCCAACGTCCTGACTTTC.